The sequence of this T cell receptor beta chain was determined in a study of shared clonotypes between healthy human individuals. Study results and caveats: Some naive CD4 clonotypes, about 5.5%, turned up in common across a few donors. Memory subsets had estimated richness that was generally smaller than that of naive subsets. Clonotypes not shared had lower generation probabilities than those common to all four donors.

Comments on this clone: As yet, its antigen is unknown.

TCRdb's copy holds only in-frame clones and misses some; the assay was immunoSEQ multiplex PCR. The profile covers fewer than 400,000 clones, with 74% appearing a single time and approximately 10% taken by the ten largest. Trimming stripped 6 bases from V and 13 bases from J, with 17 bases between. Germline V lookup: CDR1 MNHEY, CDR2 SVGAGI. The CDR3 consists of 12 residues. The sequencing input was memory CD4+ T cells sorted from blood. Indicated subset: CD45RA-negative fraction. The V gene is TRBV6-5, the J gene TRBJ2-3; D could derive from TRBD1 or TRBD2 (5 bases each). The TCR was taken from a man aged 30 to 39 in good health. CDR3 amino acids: CASSPPQGREYF. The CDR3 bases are TGTGCCAGCAGCCCGCCCCAGGGACGAGAGTATTTT.